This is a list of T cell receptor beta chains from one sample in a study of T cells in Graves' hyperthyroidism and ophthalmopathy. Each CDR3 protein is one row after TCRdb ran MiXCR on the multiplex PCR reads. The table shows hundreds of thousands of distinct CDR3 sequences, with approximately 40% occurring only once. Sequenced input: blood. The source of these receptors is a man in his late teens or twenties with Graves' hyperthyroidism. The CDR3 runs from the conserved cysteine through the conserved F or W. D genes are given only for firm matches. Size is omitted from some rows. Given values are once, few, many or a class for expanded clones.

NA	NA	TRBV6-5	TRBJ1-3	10	CASSSTHDDF	TGTGCCAGCAGTTCCACCCACGATGATTTT
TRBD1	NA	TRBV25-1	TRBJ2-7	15	CASRDSRDSTYEQYF	TGTGCCAGCAGGGACTCTAGGGACAGTACCTACGAGCAGTACTTC
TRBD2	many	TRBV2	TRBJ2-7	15	CASSGRLAGGYEQYF	TGTGCCAGCAGTGGGCGACTAGCGGGGGGGTACGAGCAGTACTTC
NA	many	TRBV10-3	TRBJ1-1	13	CAISIDMNTEAFF	TGTGCCATCAGTATCGATATGAACACTGAAGCTTTCTTT
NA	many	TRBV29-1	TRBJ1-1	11	CSAPVGPEAFF	TGCAGCGCCCCCGTCGGACCTGAAGCTTTCTTT
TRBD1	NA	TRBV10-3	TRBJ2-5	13	CATGTGGAETQYF	TGTGCCACCGGGACAGGGGGCGCGGAGACCCAGTACTTC
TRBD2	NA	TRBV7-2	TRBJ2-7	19	CASSLGPPTLSGREAEQYF	TGTGCCAGCAGCTTAGGGCCTCCAACTCTCAGCGGGAGGGAAGCCGAGCAGTACTTC
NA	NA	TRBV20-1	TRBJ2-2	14	CSVGRNSYTGELFF	TGCAGTGTGGGCCGTAACTCGTACACCGGGGAGCTGTTTTTT
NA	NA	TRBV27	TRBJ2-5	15	CASSSRSRNQETQYF	TGTGCCAGCAGTTCCCGGTCCAGAAACCAAGAGACCCAGTACTTC
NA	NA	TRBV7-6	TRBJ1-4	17	CASSNAARTVSNEKLFF	TGTGCCAGCAGTAACGCTGCCCGGACAGTGTCTAATGAAAAACTGTTTTTT